Listed here is a single T cell receptor (beta chain). In the source study's methods: Reference gene primer amplification gave estimated nucleated cell counts. Measured with immunoSEQ multiplex PCR; TCRdb has only the in-frame clones, and not every one. V and J calls and clone size are copied from that table; D and trimming were computed from the DNA. Among roughly 230,000 clones listed, 84% were seen once. CDR1 and CDR2 from the germline V gene are SGHNT and YYREEE (reference sequence). The CDR3 length is 15 residues. V lost 2 bases to trimming and J lost 5 bases; unmatched junction nucleotides: 9. This record belongs to a study of blood T cell repertoires in COVID-19. Study information: Whether acute or convalescent, the COVID-19 samples came from the United States, Italy and Spain. Sources were T cells, B-cell-depleted T cells, or PBMCs; the material itself was cDNA or gDNA.

Sequencing input: peripheral blood. The source is a man aged 50-59 years with active or convalescent COVID-19. The gene calls are TRBV5-4 and TRBJ2-7, with 8 bases that match TRBD1. In DNA form, the CDR3 reads TGTGCCAGCAGCTTACGAAGGGACAGGTCCAACGAGCAGTACTTC. Residues: CASSLRRDRSNEQYF.